This T cell receptor beta chain was captured in a study of blood T cells in healthy people across ages. The table lists this clonotype with a count of one. No antigen is known for it. Study-level points and caveats: Expanded clonotype changes were possibly confounded by unknown donor CMV status.

Donor samples were obtained from healthy Caucasian individuals from Russia, aged about 6 to 95. Alongside a J-beta primer mix, a sample-barcoded 5' primer served in a second PCR lasting roughly 7 to 11 cycles. TCRdb passed the 5' RACE reads through MiXCR, listing each CDR3 protein once. The table has about 1.6 million distinct CDR3 sequences, around 35% seen once. The germline gives CDR1 MNHEY, CDR2 SMNVEV (reference sequence). V lost 4 bases to trimming and J lost 1 base; unmatched junction nucleotides: 14. This CDR3 comprises 20 residues. Sample: blood. The V gene is TRBV27, the J gene TRBJ2-2, with 11 bases matching TRBD2. This receptor was identified in a woman in her 30s in good health. The CDR3 DNA is TGTGCCAGCAGTTCCCCACCGGGACTAGCGGATCCAGTGAACACCGGGGAGCTGTTTTTT. This encodes CASSSPPGLADPVNTGELFF.